The 7 T cell receptor beta chains presented below share a single source sample, sequenced in a study of blood T cell repertoires in COVID-19. The protocol was immunoSEQ multiplex PCR, while the TCRdb copy is restricted to in-frame clones and leaves out a portion. In the table there are about 190,000 clones, 88% of which are singletons. The sample consisted of peripheral blood. The receptors stem from a man between 18 and 35 years old with active or convalescent COVID-19.

V gene TRBV9 combines with J gene TRBJ1-1; D gene uncertain. CDR3 length: 14 residues. Per the germline V gene, CDR1 is SGDLS and CDR2 is YYNGEE. V was clipped by 0 bases and J by 4 bases, with 10 bases between them. This CDR3 reads CASSVDPGSTEAFF. In nucleotides, the CDR3 is TGTGCCAGCAGCGTAGACCCGGGGTCCACTGAAGCTTTCTTT.

The chain employs TRBV2 and TRBJ2-1, with D possibly TRBD2 on 6 matching bases. From germline, CDR1 is SNHLY and CDR2 FYNNEI. The CDR3 covers 14 residues. V dropped 5 bases and J dropped 9 bases, with 17 bases sitting between them. Here the CDR3 DNA reads TGTGCCAGCAGTACACGGAGACTAGATCTTGAGCAGTTCTTC. The encoded protein is CASSTRRLDLEQFF. Using reference TRBV2 and TRBJ2-1 for the parts outside the CDR3, the full variable domain is EPEVTQTPSHQVTQMGQEVILRCVPISNHLYFYWYRQILGQKVEFLVSFYNNEISEKSEIFDDQFSVERPDGSNFTLKIRSTKLEDSAMYFCASSTRRLDLEQFFGPGTRLTVL.

The chain uses TRBV6-5 and TRBJ2-7, with a tentative D call TRBD2 (5 bases). V was shortened by 8 bases and J by 0 bases, with 17 bases between the two germline ends. Looked up from germline, CDR1 is MNHEY and CDR2 is SVGAGI. CDR3 length equals 15 residues. The CDR3 loop is CASSKRTGISYEQYF. The CDR3 DNA reads as TGTGCCAGCTCAAAAAGGACGGGGATCTCCTACGAGCAGTACTTC.

Notes on this clone: The same CDR3 also results from other DNA sequences found in this sample. This rearrangement joins TRBV5-1 to TRBJ2-7; 7 bases agree with TRBD2. The CDR3 is made up of 14 amino acids. Trimming at V came to 2 bases and at J to 0 bases, leaving 2 bases not matched to a gene. Germline V gene lookup returns CDR1 SGHRS and CDR2 YFSETQ. This chain's CDR3 is CASSFGGSSYEQYF. The CDR3 nucleotides read TGCGCCAGCAGCTTTGGCGGGAGCTCCTACGAGCAGTACTTC.

This rearrangement joins TRBV7-2 to TRBJ2-3; the D gene is possibly TRBD1 (7 bases). CDR3 length: 15 amino acids. With 10 bases removed from V and 6 bases from J, the gap between germline ends came to 23 bases. Germline V gene lookup returns CDR1 SGHTA and CDR2 FQGNSA. As DNA, the CDR3 is TGTGCCACCACCGGGGGACGGGACAGTCTGGATACGCAGTATTTT. As protein: CATTGGRDSLDTQYF.

The chain has TRBV18 and TRBJ1-2; the D gene is possibly TRBD1 (5 bases). From germline, CDR1 is KGHSH and CDR2 LQKENI. The V end was cut by 0 bases, the J end by 6 bases, with 17 bases between. The CDR3 length is 16 residues. The CDR3 sequence: CASSPPNQGREDGYTF. The CDR3 DNA reads TGTGCCAGCTCACCACCCAACCAGGGAAGGGAAGATGGCTACACCTTC.

The CDR3 spells CASSPLAVVGTYEQYF. For the CDR3, the DNA is TGTGCCAGCAGCCCGCTAGCGGTCGTGGGGACCTACGAGCAGTACTTC. V is TRBV3-1 (or the pseudogene TRBV3-2) and J is TRBJ2-7; 7 bases are a match to TRBD2. Unmatched junction bases numbered 11, after V lost 4 bases and J lost 2 bases. This CDR3 region has 16 residues. Germline assignment: CDR1 LGHDT and CDR2 YNNKEL (reference sequence).